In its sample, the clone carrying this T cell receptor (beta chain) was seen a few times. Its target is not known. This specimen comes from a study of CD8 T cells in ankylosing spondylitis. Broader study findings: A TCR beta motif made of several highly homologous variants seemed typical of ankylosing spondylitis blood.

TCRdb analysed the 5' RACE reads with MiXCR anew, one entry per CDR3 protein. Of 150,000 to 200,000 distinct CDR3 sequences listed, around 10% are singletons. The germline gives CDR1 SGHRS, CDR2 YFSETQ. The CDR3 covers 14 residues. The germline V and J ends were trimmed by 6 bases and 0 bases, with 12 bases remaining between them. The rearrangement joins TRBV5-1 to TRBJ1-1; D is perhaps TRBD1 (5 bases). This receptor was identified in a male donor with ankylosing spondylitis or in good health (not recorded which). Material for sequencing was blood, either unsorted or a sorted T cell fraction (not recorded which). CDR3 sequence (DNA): TGCGCCAGCACCGAAACAGGAGTGAACACTGAAGCTTTCTTT. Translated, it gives CASTETGVNTEAFF. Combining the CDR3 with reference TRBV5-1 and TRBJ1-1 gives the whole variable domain KAGVTQTPRYLIKTRGQQVTLSCSPISGHRSVSWYQQTPGQGLQFLFEYFSETQRNKGNFPGRFSGRQFSNSRSEMNVSTLELGDSALYLCASTETGVNTEAFFGQGTRLTVV.